This is a list of T cell receptor beta chains from one sample in a study of blood T cell repertoires in COVID-19. The method was immunoSEQ multiplex PCR; TCRdb's version includes in-frame clones alone and lacks a portion of them. The repertoire has approximately 310,000 clones, around 84% of them found once; the top ten carry 1.9%. The sample was PBMCs or T cells enriched from blood (not recorded which). The receptor set was obtained from a woman in her 30s who had been exposed to COVID-19. CDR3s include the opening cysteine and the closing phenylalanine or tryptophan. A D gene is named only where the DNA matches it firmly. Some rows have no size entry. The others give once, few or many, or a class for an expanded clone.

clone_size	d_call	v_call	j_call	cdr3_nt	cdr3_aa
few	TRBD1	TRBV6-4	TRBJ1-2	TGTGCCAGCAGTGCGACCTTAACAGGGGGCTATGGCTACACCTTC	CASSATLTGGYGYTF
-	-	TRBV27	TRBJ2-2	TGTGCCAGCAGTTTGGGGGGGCCCACCGGGGAGCTGTTTTTT	CASSLGGPTGELFF
few	TRBD1	TRBV7-9	TRBJ1-4	TGTGCCAGCAGCTTACAGGGGGCCACTAATGAAAAACTGTTTTTT	CASSLQGATNEKLFF
-	-	TRBV3-1/TRBV3-2	TRBJ1-5	TGTGCCAGCAGCCTCCAGGGTAGCAATCAGCCCCAGCATTTT	CASSLQGSNQPQHF
-	-	TRBV9	TRBJ2-7	TGTGCCAGCAGCTCGGACAGCGCATTCTACGAGCAGTACTTC	CASSSDSAFYEQYF
-	TRBD2	TRBV3-1/TRBV3-2	TRBJ2-6	TGTGCCAGCAGCCCGACCCCGGGACTAGTCGTCTCTGGGGCCAACGTCCTGACTTTC	CASSPTPGLVVSGANVLTF
-	-	TRBV28	TRBJ2-7	TGTGCCAGCAGCGGTGGAAGGAAGAGGGACTACGAGCAGTACTTC	CASSGGRKRDYEQYF
-	TRBD2	TRBV7-2	TRBJ2-3	TGTGCCAGCAGCTGGGAGGGACGCACAGATACGCAGTATTTT	CASSWEGRTDTQYF
-	TRBD2	TRBV25-1	TRBJ2-3	TGTGCCAGCAGTGAACTCCGACTTAGCGGGGGGGCGGTAGATACGCAGTATTTT	CASSELRLSGGAVDTQYF
-	TRBD2	TRBV7-3	TRBJ2-2	TGTGCCAGCAGCTCGGCGGGGGGCCGGAACACCGGGGAGCTGTTTTTT	CASSSAGGRNTGELFF
-	TRBD1	TRBV10-3	TRBJ1-3	TGTGCCATCAGGGGACAGGGGGTGGAAAACACCATATATTTT	CAIRGQGVENTIYF
-	-	TRBV28	TRBJ1-4	TGTGCCAGCAGTTTACTAAATGAAAAACTGTTTTTT	CASSLLNEKLFF
-	TRBD1	TRBV7-6	TRBJ2-7	TGTGCCAGCAGCCTAAGCAGCGGACAGGCCCACGAGCAGTACTTC	CASSLSSGQAHEQYF
few	-	TRBV19	TRBJ1-6	TGTGCCAGTAGCATACAGGGTGATAATTCACCCCTCCACTTT	CASSIQGDNSPLHF
-	-	TRBV28	TRBJ1-5	TGTGCCAGCACGGGAGGCGATCAGCCCCAGCATTTT	CASTGGDQPQHF
-	-	TRBV6-1	TRBJ1-5	TGTGCCAGCAGTGATCCTAAGAATCAGCCCCAGCATTTT	CASSDPKNQPQHF
few	TRBD2	TRBV19	TRBJ2-1	TGTGCCAGTAGTATTGTGTGGGAGGGGTATTCCTACAATGAGCAGTTCTTC	CASSIVWEGYSYNEQFF